This T cell receptor beta chain comes out of a study of blood T cell repertoires in COVID-19. Study background: Acute and convalescent COVID-19 samples came from the United States, Italy and Spain.

Germline V gene lookup returns CDR1 SGHNT and CDR2 YYREEE (reference sequence). CDR3 length: 17 residues. J was trimmed by 0 bases and V by 4 bases; bases with no gene match: 6. Original handling: Estimation of nucleated cell counts relied on the amplification of reference gene primers. Clones were read by immunoSEQ multiplex PCR, and TCRdb kept only the in-frame ones, dropping some. For V, J and clone size, that table is used; D and trimming come from the DNA. The table lists approximately 80,000 clones, 88% of them singletons. The sequenced sample consisted of peripheral blood. This receptor was taken from a woman older than 75 with acute or convalescent COVID-19. The V gene is TRBV5-4, the J gene TRBJ2-7; 14 bases are shared with TRBD2. CDR3 sequence: CASSPGLAGAGSYEQYF. Here the CDR3 DNA reads TGTGCCAGCAGCCCGGGACTAGCGGGAGCCGGCTCCTACGAGCAGTACTTC.